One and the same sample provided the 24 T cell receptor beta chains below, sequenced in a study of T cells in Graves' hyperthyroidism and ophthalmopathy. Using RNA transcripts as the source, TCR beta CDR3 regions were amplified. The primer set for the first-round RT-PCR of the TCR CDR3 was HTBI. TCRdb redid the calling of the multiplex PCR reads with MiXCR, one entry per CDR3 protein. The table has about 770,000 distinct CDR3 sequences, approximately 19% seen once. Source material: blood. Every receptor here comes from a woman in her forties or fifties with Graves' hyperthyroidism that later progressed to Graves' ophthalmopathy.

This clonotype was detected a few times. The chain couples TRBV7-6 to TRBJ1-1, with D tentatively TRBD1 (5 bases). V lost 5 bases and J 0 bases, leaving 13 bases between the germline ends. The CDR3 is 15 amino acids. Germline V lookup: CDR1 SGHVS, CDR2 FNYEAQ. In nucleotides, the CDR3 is TGTGCCAGCAGCGCCGACAGTTACATGAACACTGAAGCTTTCTTT. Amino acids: CASSADSYMNTEAFF.

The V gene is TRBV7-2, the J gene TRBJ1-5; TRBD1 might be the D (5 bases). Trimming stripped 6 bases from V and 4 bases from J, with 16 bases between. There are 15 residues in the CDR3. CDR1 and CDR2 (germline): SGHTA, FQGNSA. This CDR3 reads CASRTETQWNQPQHF. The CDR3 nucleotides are TGTGCCAGCAGGACAGAGACCCAATGGAATCAGCCCCAGCATTTT.

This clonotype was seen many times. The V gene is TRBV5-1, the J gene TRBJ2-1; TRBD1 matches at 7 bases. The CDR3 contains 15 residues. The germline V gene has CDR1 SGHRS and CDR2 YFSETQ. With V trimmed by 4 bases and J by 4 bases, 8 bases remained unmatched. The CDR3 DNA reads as TGCGCCAGCAGCGACCCTAGGGGGCAGTACAATGAGCAGTTCTTC. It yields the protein CASSDPRGQYNEQFF. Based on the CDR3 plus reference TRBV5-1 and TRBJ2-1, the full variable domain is KAGVTQTPRYLIKTRGQQVTLSCSPISGHRSVSWYQQTPGQGLQFLFEYFSETQRNKGNFPGRFSGRQFSNSRSEMNVSTLELGDSALYLCASSDPRGQYNEQFFGPGTRLTVL.

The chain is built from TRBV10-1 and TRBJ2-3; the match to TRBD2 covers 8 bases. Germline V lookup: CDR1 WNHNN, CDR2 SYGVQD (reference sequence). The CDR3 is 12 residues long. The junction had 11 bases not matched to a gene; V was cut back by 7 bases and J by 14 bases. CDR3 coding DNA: TGCGCCAGCACCGGGGAGCGGGGGCCCTCGTATTTT. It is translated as CASTGERGPSYF.

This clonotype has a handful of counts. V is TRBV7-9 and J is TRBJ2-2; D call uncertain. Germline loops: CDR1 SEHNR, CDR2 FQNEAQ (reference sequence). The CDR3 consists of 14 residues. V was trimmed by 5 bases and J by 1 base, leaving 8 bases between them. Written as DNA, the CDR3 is TGTGCCAGCAGCGGTAGTGGGAACACCGGGGAGCTGTTTTTT. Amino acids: CASSGSGNTGELFF.

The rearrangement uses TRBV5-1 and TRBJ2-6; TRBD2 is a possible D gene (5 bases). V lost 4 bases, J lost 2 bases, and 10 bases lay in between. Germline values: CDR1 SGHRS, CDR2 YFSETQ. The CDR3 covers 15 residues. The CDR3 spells CASSPSLAGANVLTF. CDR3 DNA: TGCGCCAGCAGCCCTTCACTAGCTGGGGCCAACGTCCTGACTTTC.

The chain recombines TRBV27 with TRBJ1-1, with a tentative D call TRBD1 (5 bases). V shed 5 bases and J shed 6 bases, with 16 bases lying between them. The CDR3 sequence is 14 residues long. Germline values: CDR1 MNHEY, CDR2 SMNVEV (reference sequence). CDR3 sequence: CASSTPAAGPEAFF. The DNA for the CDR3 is TGTGCCAGCAGTACCCCGGCAGCGGGGCCTGAAGCTTTCTTT.

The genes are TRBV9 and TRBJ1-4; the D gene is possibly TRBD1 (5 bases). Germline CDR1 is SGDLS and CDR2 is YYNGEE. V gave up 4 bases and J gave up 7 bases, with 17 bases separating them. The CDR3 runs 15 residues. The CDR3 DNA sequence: TGTGCCAGCAGCCAAGGGCCAACTAGGGGTGAAAAACTGTTTTTT. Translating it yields CASSQGPTRGEKLFF.

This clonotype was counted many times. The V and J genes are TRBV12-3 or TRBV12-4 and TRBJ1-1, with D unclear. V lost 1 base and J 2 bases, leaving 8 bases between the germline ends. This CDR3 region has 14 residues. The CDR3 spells CASSLVGSNTEAFF. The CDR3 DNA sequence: TGTGCCAGCAGTTTAGTGGGGTCCAACACTGAAGCTTTCTTT.

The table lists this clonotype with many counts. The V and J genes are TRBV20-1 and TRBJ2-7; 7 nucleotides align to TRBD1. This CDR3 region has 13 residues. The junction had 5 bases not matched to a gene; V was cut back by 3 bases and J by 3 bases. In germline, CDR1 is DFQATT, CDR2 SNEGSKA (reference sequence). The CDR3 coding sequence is TGCAGTGCTAGTGGGGACAGAGACTACGAGCAGTACTTC. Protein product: CSASGDRDYEQYF.

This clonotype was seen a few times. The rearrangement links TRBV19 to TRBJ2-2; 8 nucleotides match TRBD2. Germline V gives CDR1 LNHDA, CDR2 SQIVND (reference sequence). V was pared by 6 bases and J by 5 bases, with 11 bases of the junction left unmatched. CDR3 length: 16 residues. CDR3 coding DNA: TGTGCCAGTAGGCCCGCCGGGACTAGTGGGACCGGGGAGCTGTTTTTT. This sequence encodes CASRPAGTSGTGELFF.

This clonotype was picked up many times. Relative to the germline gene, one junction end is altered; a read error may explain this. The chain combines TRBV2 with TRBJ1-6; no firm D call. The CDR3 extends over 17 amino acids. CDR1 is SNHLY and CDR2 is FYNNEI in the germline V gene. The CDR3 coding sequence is TGTGCCAGCAGCGAAGAAACCTCAGGTTCCTATAATTCACCCCTCCACTTT. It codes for CASSEETSGSYNSPLHF. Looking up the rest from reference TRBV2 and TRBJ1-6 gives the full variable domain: EPEVTQTPSHQVTQMGQEVILRCVPISNHLYFYWYRQILGQKVEFLVSFYNNEISEKSEIFDDQFSVERPDGSNFTLKIRSTKLEDSAMYFCASSEETSGSYNSPLHFGNGTRLTVT.

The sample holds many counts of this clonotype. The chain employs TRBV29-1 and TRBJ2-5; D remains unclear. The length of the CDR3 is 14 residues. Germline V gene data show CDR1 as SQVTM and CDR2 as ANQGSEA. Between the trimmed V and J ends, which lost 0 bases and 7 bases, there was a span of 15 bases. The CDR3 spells CSVEDPRAIGTQYF. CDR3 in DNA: TGCAGCGTTGAAGATCCCCGGGCCATCGGGACCCAGTACTTC.

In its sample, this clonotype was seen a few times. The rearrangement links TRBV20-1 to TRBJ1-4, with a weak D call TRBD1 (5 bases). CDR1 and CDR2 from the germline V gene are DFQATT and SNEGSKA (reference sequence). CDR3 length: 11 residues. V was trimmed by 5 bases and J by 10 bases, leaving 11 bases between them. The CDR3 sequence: CSAGGYGKLFF. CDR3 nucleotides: TGCAGTGCTGGGGGGTACGGAAAACTGTTTTTT.

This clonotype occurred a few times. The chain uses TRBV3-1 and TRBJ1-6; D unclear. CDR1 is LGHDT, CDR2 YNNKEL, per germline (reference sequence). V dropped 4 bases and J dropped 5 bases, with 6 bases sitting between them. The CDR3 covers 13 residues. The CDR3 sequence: CASSPGHNSPLHF. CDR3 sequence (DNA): TGTGCCAGCAGCCCGGGTCATAATTCACCCCTCCACTTT.

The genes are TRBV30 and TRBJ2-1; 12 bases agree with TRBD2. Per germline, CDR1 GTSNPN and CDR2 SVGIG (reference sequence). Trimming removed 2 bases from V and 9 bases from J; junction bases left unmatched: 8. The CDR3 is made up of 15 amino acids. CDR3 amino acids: CAWSRRLAGAPEQFF. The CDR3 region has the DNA TGTGCCTGGAGTCGCAGACTAGCGGGGGCCCCTGAGCAGTTCTTC. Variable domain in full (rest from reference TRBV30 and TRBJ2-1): SQTIHQWPATLVQPVGSPLSLECTVEGTSNPNLYWYRQAAGRGLQLLFYSVGIGQISSEVPQNLSASRPQDRQFILSSKKLLLSDSGFYLCAWSRRLAGAPEQFFGPGTRLTVL.

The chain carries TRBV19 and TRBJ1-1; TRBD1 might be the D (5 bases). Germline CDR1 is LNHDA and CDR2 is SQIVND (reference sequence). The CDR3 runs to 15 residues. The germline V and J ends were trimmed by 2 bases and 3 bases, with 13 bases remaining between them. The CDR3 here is CASSISGREDTEAFF. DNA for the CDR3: TGTGCCAGTAGTATATCGGGCAGGGAGGACACTGAAGCTTTCTTT.

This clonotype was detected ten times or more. In nucleotides, the CDR3 is TGTGCCAGCAGTTACTCAGGGCAGAGTGGCTACACCTTC. Its protein product is CASSYSGQSGYTF. The genes are TRBV6-5 and TRBJ1-2; no definite D call. The length of the CDR3 is 13 residues. Germline V gene data show CDR1 as MNHEY and CDR2 as SVGAGI. Deletions cut 0 bases from V and 7 bases from J, with 9 bases between.

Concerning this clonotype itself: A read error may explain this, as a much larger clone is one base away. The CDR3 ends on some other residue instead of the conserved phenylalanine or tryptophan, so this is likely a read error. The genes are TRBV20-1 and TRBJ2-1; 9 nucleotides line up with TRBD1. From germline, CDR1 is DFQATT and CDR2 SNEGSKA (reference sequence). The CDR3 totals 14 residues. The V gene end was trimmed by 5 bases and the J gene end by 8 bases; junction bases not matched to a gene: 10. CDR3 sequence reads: CSAHPGQGVDEQFL. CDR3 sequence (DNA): TGCAGTGCTCATCCGGGACAGGGAGTAGATGAGCAGTTCTTA.

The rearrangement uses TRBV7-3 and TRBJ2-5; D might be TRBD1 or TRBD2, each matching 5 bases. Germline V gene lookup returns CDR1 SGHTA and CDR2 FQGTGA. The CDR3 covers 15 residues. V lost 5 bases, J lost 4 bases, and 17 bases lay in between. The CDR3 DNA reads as TGTGCCAGCAGCCCCCGGGGCTCTTTATCAGAGACCCAGTACTTC. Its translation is CASSPRGSLSETQYF.

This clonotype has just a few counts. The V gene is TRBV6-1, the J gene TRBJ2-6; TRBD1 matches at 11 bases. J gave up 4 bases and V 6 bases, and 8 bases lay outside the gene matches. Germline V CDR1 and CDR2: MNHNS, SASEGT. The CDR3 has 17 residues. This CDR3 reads CASRGTGGVPGANVLTF. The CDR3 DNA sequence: TGTGCCAGCAGGGGGACAGGGGGAGTCCCCGGGGCCAACGTCCTGACTTTC.

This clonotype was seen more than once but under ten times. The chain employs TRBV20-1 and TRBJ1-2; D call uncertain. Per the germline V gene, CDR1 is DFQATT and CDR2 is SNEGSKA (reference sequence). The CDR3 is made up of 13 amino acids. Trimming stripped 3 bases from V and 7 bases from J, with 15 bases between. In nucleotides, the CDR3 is TGCAGTGCTAGTCAGTCGGGTTCCCTTGGCTACACCTTC. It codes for CSASQSGSLGYTF.

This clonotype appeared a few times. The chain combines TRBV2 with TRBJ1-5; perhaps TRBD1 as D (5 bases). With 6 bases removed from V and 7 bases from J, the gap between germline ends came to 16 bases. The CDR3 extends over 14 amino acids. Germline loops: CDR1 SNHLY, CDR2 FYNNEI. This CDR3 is CASRGLGGRQPQHF. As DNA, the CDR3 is TGTGCCAGCAGGGGGTTGGGGGGTAGGCAGCCCCAGCATTTT.

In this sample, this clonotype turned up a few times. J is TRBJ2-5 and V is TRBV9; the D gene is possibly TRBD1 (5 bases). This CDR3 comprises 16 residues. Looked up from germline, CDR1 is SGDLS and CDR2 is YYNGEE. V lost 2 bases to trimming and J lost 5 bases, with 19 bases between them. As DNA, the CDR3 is TGTGCCAGCAGCGTGACAGACCCAAGTGGTCTGGAGACCCAGTACTTC. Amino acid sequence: CASSVTDPSGLETQYF.